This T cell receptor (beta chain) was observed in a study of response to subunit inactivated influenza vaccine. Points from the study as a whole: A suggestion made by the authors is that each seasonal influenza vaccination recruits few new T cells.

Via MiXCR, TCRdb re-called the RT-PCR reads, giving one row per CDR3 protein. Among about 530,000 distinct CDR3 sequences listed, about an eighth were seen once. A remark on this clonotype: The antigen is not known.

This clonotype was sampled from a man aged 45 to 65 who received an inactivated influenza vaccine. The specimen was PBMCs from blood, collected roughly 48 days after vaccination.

The CDR3 sequence is CASSPLTAPDRYGYTF. The DNA for the CDR3 is TGTGCCAGCTCACCACTTACCGCACCGGACCGATATGGCTACACCTTC. This chain links TRBV18 with TRBJ1-2; D is undetermined. The V end lost 1 base, the J end lost 5 bases, and 17 bases lay between the germline ends. This CDR3 is built from 16 residues. Germline V gene lookup returns CDR1 KGHSH and CDR2 LQKENI.